This is a list of T cell receptor beta chains from one sample in a study of blood T cells in healthy people across ages. TCRdb itself ran the 5' RACE reads through MiXCR, one entry per CDR3 protein. Of around 1.7 million distinct CDR3 sequences listed, 28% are singletons. Sequencing was performed on blood. The source is a woman in her thirties in good health. CDR3s include the opening cysteine and the closing phenylalanine or tryptophan. D genes are given only for firm matches. Size is omitted from some rows. Given values are once, few, many or a class for expanded clones.

few TRBD1 TRBJ1-5 TRBV10-3 CAVKGAGHQPQHF TGTGCCGTCAAGGGGGCAGGGCACCAGCCCCAGCATTTT
few - TRBJ2-6 TRBV6-1 CASSEANSGANVLTF TGTGCCAGCAGTGAAGCAAACTCTGGGGCCAACGTCCTGACTTTC
- - TRBJ2-3 TRBV6-1 CASSEGSGTGRNTQYF TGTGCCAGCAGTGAAGGTAGCGGGACAGGGAGAAACACGCAGTATTTT
- TRBD2 TRBJ2-4 TRBV5-6 CASSSITGGALNIQYF TGTGCCAGCAGCTCAATTACGGGAGGGGCACTCAACATTCAGTACTTC
- TRBD1 TRBJ2-1 TRBV5-4 CASSSHASAPSVRGNGGYNEQFF TGTGCCAGCAGCTCCCACGCCAGCGCTCCGTCGGTCAGGGGGAATGGTGGCTACAATGAGCAGTTCTTC
many TRBD2 TRBJ2-5 TRBV29-1 CSVVRAGGGETQYF TGCAGCGTTGTGAGAGCGGGAGGGGGTGAGACCCAGTACTTC
- - TRBJ2-1 TRBV29-1 CSVVPTPYNEQFF TGCAGCGTGGTCCCGACTCCCTACAATGAGCAGTTCTTC
many - TRBJ2-3 TRBV12-5 CASGLVLPDTQYF TGTGCTAGTGGTTTGGTACTTCCAGATACGCAGTATTTT
few TRBD2 TRBJ2-3 TRBV5-1 CASSLGSGGTSTDTQYF TGCGCCAGCAGCTTGGGTAGCGGGGGGACTAGCACAGATACGCAGTATTTT
many TRBD2 TRBJ2-1 TRBV12-3/TRBV12-4 CASSRTSNNEQFF TGTGCCAGCAGCAGGACTAGCAACAATGAGCAGTTCTTC